These T cell receptor beta chains were read from a single sample in a study of blood T cell repertoires in COVID-19. Some clones are missing from TCRdb's copy, which holds only in-frame ones; the method was immunoSEQ multiplex PCR. The sample includes almost 95,000 clones, around nine tenths of them seen just once. The sequenced sample was peripheral blood. The receptor source for this set is a woman aged 55-70 years with COVID-19, enrolled during active disease. CDR3s include the opening cysteine and the closing phenylalanine or tryptophan. The order of the fields is D gene, J gene, V gene, clone size, CDR3 DNA, CDR3 protein. A D gene is named only where the DNA matches it firmly. Clone size, where shown, is once, few, many, or a class for clones that have expanded.

>NA|TRBJ1-5|TRBV11-2|NA
TGTGCCAGCAGCTTAGGGGCCGGTCAGCCCCAGCATTTT
CASSLGAGQPQHF
>NA|TRBJ1-4|TRBV6-4|NA
TGTGCCAGCAGTGACTCCCTGGGGGGTGAAAAACTGTTTTTT
CASSDSLGGEKLFF
>TRBD1|TRBJ1-5|TRBV27|NA
TGTGCCAGCAGCCCCCTGGGACAGGGGGTGAGCAATCAGCCCCAGCATTTT
CASSPLGQGVSNQPQHF
>NA|TRBJ1-5|TRBV6-2/TRBV6-3|NA
TGTGCCAGCAGTTTTTTCGGGTATAGCAATCAGCCCCAGCATTTT
CASSFFGYSNQPQHF
>NA|TRBJ1-3|TRBV9|NA
TGTGCCAGCAGCGTAGAGCCGGGCTCTGGAAACACCATATATTTT
CASSVEPGSGNTIYF
>TRBD2|TRBJ2-4|TRBV6-2/TRBV6-3|few
TGTGCCAGCAGTTACTTTCGGGGGGAGAACATTCAGTACTTC
CASSYFRGENIQYF
>TRBD2|TRBJ2-3|TRBV7-6|few
TGTGCCAGCAGCTCCTATGGGGGGGGAGTAGATACGCAGTATTTT
CASSSYGGGVDTQYF
>NA|TRBJ1-1|TRBV5-8|NA
TGTGCCAGCAGCGCGACAGGTGTCACTGAAGCTTTCTTT
CASSATGVTEAFF
>NA|TRBJ1-5|TRBV28|NA
TGTGCCAGCCTTCCGGGGAGCAATCAGCCCCAGCATTTT
CASLPGSNQPQHF
>NA|TRBJ1-2|TRBV7-2|NA
TGTGCCAGCAGCTTAGTTTCACAGATCTACTATGGCTACACCTTC
CASSLVSQIYYGYTF
>TRBD1|TRBJ1-4|TRBV25-1|NA
TGTGCCAGCAGTGTGACAGGGACTGAAAAACTGTTTTTT
CASSVTGTEKLFF
>NA|TRBJ1-3|TRBV3-1/TRBV3-2|NA
TGTGCCAGCAGCCAAGTAGGAGGGATGAACACCATATATTTT
CASSQVGGMNTIYF
>TRBD1|TRBJ2-7|TRBV4-3|NA
TGCGCCAGCAGCCAACTGACAGGGGCGGACTCCTACGAGCAGTACTTC
CASSQLTGADSYEQYF
>TRBD2|TRBJ2-7|TRBV7-2|NA
TGTGCCAGCAGCTCGACTAGCGGGGGTGCCTACGAGCAGTACTTC
CASSSTSGGAYEQYF
>NA|TRBJ2-1|TRBV5-1|once
TGCGCCAGCAGCTTGATAATAGGAGGGCCGAGGGATGAGCAGTTCTTC
CASSLIIGGPRDEQFF
>NA|TRBJ2-5|TRBV28|NA
TGTGCCAGCAGTTACGACGAGGGTGCAAAAAAAGAGACCCAGTACTTC
CASSYDEGAKKETQYF
>TRBD1|TRBJ1-2|TRBV6-6|NA
TGTGCCAGCAGTTCCAGGGACAGCAACTATGGCTACACCTTC
CASSSRDSNYGYTF
>TRBD1|TRBJ2-7|TRBV4-2|NA
TGTGCCAGCAGCCCGGGACAGGGCTCCTACGAGCAGTACTTC
CASSPGQGSYEQYF
>NA|TRBJ2-3|TRBV25-1|NA
TGTGCCAGCAGCCCAATTGGGCACACAGATACGCAGTATTTT
CASSPIGHTDTQYF
>NA|TRBJ1-2|TRBV7-9|NA
TGTGCCAGCAGCGCCGACAGCTGGGGCTACACCTTC
CASSADSWGYTF
>TRBD1|TRBJ1-1|TRBV6-6|once
TGTGCCAGCAACACAGGGGGATGGAACACTGAAGCTTTCTTT
CASNTGGWNTEAFF
>NA|TRBJ1-1|TRBV18|NA
TGTGCCAGCTCCCCCGTGGCAGGGTCTGAAGCTTTCTTT
CASSPVAGSEAFF
>TRBD2|TRBJ2-1|TRBV4-1|NA
TGCGCCAGCAGCCCTCTAGCGGGAATCTACAATGAGCAGTTCTTC
CASSPLAGIYNEQFF
>NA|TRBJ2-2|TRBV7-9|NA
TGTGCCAGCAGCTTAGCTGGGCACACCGGGGAGCTGTTTTTT
CASSLAGHTGELFF
>NA|TRBJ2-7|TRBV7-6|once
TGTGCCAGCAGCTTTGCGCGGTCCTACGAGCAGTACTTC
CASSFARSYEQYF
>TRBD1|TRBJ1-1|TRBV4-3|NA
TGCGCCAGCAGCCTAACCCCACGACAGGGCTTCATGAACACTGAAGCTTTCTTT
CASSLTPRQGFMNTEAFF
>NA|TRBJ1-1|TRBV27|NA
TGTGCCAGCAGTTCAAACAGGGAGTCTGAAGCTTTCTTT
CASSSNRESEAFF
>NA|TRBJ2-6|TRBV4-2|NA
TGTGCCAGCAGCCTGACAGACAGGTTAGACTCTGGGGCCAACGTCCTGACTTTC
CASSLTDRLDSGANVLTF
>TRBD1|TRBJ2-7|TRBV9|NA
TGTGCCAGCAGCGTCTCCGGGACAGACGAGCAGTACTTC
CASSVSGTDEQYF
>NA|TRBJ1-5|TRBV27|NA
TGTGCCACCGTAACCGGGAACGATCAGCCCCAGCATTTT
CATVTGNDQPQHF
>TRBD1|TRBJ1-2|TRBV23-1|NA
TGCGCCAGCAGTGGACAGGGGGATTATGGCTACACCTTC
CASSGQGDYGYTF
>NA|TRBJ2-7|TRBV7-2|NA
TGTGCCAGCAGCTCGAGATGGGGGGGGCCGTACGAGCAGTACTTC
CASSSRWGGPYEQYF
>TRBD2|TRBJ2-7|TRBV5-6|NA
TGTGCCAGCAGCCGAGCGGGGGGGCCTGCCTACGAGCAGTACTTC
CASSRAGGPAYEQYF
>NA|TRBJ1-1|TRBV10-3|few
TGTGCCATCAGTCCCCTCCAGGGTGAAGCTTTCTTT
CAISPLQGEAFF
>NA|TRBJ1-1|TRBV15|NA
TGTGCCACCAGCAGAGGGACAGTGAACACTGAAGCTTTCTTT
CATSRGTVNTEAFF
>TRBD1|TRBJ1-2|TRBV12-3/TRBV12-4|once
TGTGCCAGCAGTCGACAGGGAGACTATGGCTACACCTTC
CASSRQGDYGYTF
>NA|TRBJ1-4|TRBV28|NA
TGTGCCAGCACCAATCCGGGTAATGAAAAACTGTTTTTT
CASTNPGNEKLFF
>TRBD2|TRBJ2-3|TRBV27|NA
TGTGCCAGCAGTCCGGGACTAGCGGGGCCCACAGATACGCAGTATTTT
CASSPGLAGPTDTQYF
>NA|TRBJ2-7|TRBV25-1|NA
TGTGCCAGCAGCGGACAGCCCAACCCTTCCTACGAGCAGTACTTC
CASSGQPNPSYEQYF
>TRBD2|TRBJ2-3|TRBV5-4|NA
TGTGCCAGCAGAGGGGACTCTAGCGGGGGGGCGGATACGCAGTATTTT
CASRGDSSGGADTQYF
>TRBD1|TRBJ2-5|TRBV12-3/TRBV12-4|once
TGTGCCAGCAATACAGGGGGCGAAGAGACCCAGTACTTC
CASNTGGEETQYF
>TRBD2|TRBJ2-7|TRBV12-3/TRBV12-4|NA
TGTGCCAGCGGGGGGGTAAGCGGGGTCGGGCAGTACTTC
CASGGVSGVGQYF
>NA|TRBJ2-6|TRBV2|once
TGTGCCAGCAATCCCGTTGTGGCTGGGGGGAGGTCTGGGGCCAACGTCCTGACTTTC
CASNPVVAGGRSGANVLTF
>NA|TRBJ2-3|TRBV29-1|NA
TGCAGCGTTGAAACAGGGCCAGATACGCAGTATTTT
CSVETGPDTQYF
>TRBD2|TRBJ2-3|TRBV7-2|NA
TGTGCCAGCAGCCTCCCCCTCGGACTAGCGGGGGGGAGCACAGATACGCAGTATTTT
CASSLPLGLAGGSTDTQYF
>NA|TRBJ2-1|TRBV9|NA
TGTGCCAGCAGCGGACAGGGTAGCGGCACCTACAATGAGCAGTTCTTC
CASSGQGSGTYNEQFF
>NA|TRBJ1-1|TRBV4-2|NA
TGTGCCAGCAGCCCCACAACCTCGGGGGACACTGAAGCTTTCTTT
CASSPTTSGDTEAFF
>TRBD2|TRBJ2-7|TRBV19|NA
TGTGCCAGTAGTATGGGGACTAGCGGGGGCACCTACGAGCAGTACTTC
CASSMGTSGGTYEQYF
>TRBD2|TRBJ2-5|TRBV7-2|NA
TGTGCCAGCAGCACCAATGGGCTAGCGGCCCAAGAGACCCAGTACTTC
CASSTNGLAAQETQYF
>NA|TRBJ1-2|TRBV27|NA
TGTGCCAGCAGTTTATCATACGGGGGGCTCTATGGCTACACCTTC
CASSLSYGGLYGYTF
>NA|TRBJ2-3|TRBV5-5|NA
TGTGCCAGCAGCAACCCTGGGGGGGATACGCAGTATTTT
CASSNPGGDTQYF
>NA|TRBJ1-4|TRBV19|NA
TGTGCCAGTAGAGCAGGGTCTACTAATGAAAAACTGTTTTTT
CASRAGSTNEKLFF
>NA|TRBJ1-3|TRBV9|once
TGTGCCAGCAGCGTAAGTTTAGCTGGAAACACCATATATTTT
CASSVSLAGNTIYF
>TRBD1|TRBJ2-2|TRBV4-3|NA
TGCGCCAGCAGCCAAGATCGACAGGGGTACACCGGGGAGCTGTTTTTT
CASSQDRQGYTGELFF
>NA|TRBJ2-3|TRBV5-1|NA
TGCGCCAGCAGCTTGGTAGCGGCCACAGATACGCAGTATTTT
CASSLVAATDTQYF
>TRBD1|TRBJ1-2|TRBV15|NA
TGTGCCACCAGCAAGGACAGGGTAGATGGCTACACCTTC
CATSKDRVDGYTF
>NA|TRBJ1-1|TRBV9|NA
TGTGCCAGCAGCGTAACAGGGTCCAACACTGAAGCTTTCTTT
CASSVTGSNTEAFF
>NA|TRBJ1-1|TRBV2|few
TGTGCCAGCAGTACACAGGGCACTGAAGCTTTCTTT
CASSTQGTEAFF
>NA|TRBJ1-2|TRBV5-1|NA
TGCGCCAGCAGCTTGGGGGTGAGGGGCTACACCTTC
CASSLGVRGYTF
>TRBD1|TRBJ1-2|TRBV7-2|NA
TGTGCCAGCAGCTTATCGGGACAGCCCAACTATGGCTACACCTTC
CASSLSGQPNYGYTF